This T cell receptor (beta chain) was sequenced during a study of T cell changes during pregnancy in multiple sclerosis. Assay used: immunoSEQ multiplex PCR; TCRdb lists only in-frame clones, some missing. The data show fewer than 25,000 clones, more than 85% seen once. V lost 6 bases, J lost 0 bases, and 12 bases lay in between. Per the germline V gene, CDR1 is MNHEY and CDR2 is SVGAGI. This CDR3 is 14 amino acids long. This material consisted of CD4+ T cells from peripheral blood mononuclear cells, taken in the second trimester of pregnancy. This receptor was identified in a female donor in good health, enrolled as a control in a pregnancy study. The chain employs TRBV6-5 and TRBJ2-7; maybe TRBD1 (6 bases). The CDR3 reads CASRKGTPSYEQYF. DNA for the CDR3: TGTGCCAGCAGAAAGGGGACACCCTCCTACGAGCAGTACTTC.